The 8 T cell receptor beta chains in this list originate from one sample, sequenced in a study of T cell responses to AZD1222 COVID-19 vaccine. Produced via immunoSEQ multiplex PCR; TCRdb's table is partial and in-frame only. This sample yields over 75,000 clones, of which roughly 87% are seen a single time; approximately 2% belongs to the top ten. The sample here was peripheral blood, taken on day 0 of AZD1222 vaccination. Every receptor here comes from an adult in good health.

V and J are TRBV11-2 and TRBJ2-3, with D possibly TRBD1 on 6 matching bases. V lost 5 bases and J lost 0, with 15 bases in between. Germline loops: CDR1 SGHAT, CDR2 FQNNGV. The CDR3 has 16 residues. The CDR3 reads CASSPQQGLSTDTQYF. Written as DNA, the CDR3 is TGTGCCAGCAGCCCACAACAGGGTCTGAGCACAGATACGCAGTATTTT.

The chain recombines TRBV11-2 with TRBJ2-5; 9 nucleotides match TRBD2. V lost 6 bases, J lost 5 bases, and 4 bases stayed unmatched. The CDR3 spans 13 residues. Looked up from germline, CDR1 is SGHAT and CDR2 is FQNNGV. Here the CDR3 reads CASRSGTSETQYF. In DNA form, the CDR3 reads TGTGCCAGCAGGTCCGGGACTAGCGAGACCCAGTACTTC.

This chain links TRBV20-1 with TRBJ2-5; unclear D gene. The CDR3 runs to 10 residues. Germline V gene sequence: CDR1 DFQATT, CDR2 SNEGSKA (reference sequence). Trimming pared 6 bases from V and 4 bases from J, leaving 6 bases between. CDR3 amino acids: CSAFRETQYF. Written as DNA, the CDR3 is TGCAGTGCCTTTCGAGAGACCCAGTACTTC.

The chain employs TRBV27 and TRBJ1-3; D is undetermined. Per the germline V gene, CDR1 is MNHEY and CDR2 is SMNVEV (reference sequence). Trimming stripped 4 bases from V and 0 bases from J, with 13 bases between. The CDR3 length is 16 residues. The CDR3 protein is CASSSRTVSSGNTIYF. CDR3 nucleotides: TGTGCCAGCAGTTCTCGGACGGTGAGCTCTGGAAACACCATATATTTT.

The chain links TRBV6-5 to TRBJ1-4; 7 bases align to TRBD1. The J segment lost 7 bases and the V segment lost 5 bases, leaving 1 base of the junction unmatched. Germline CDR1 MNHEY, CDR2 SVGAGI. The CDR3 extends over 12 amino acids. The CDR3: CASSNRGEKLFF. CDR3 nucleotides: TGTGCCAGCAGTAACAGGGGTGAAAAACTGTTTTTT.

CDR3 region: CASSQVGSGLWAGQFF. CDR3 DNA: TGTGCCAGCAGCCAAGTAGGTAGCGGACTTTGGGCGGGGCAGTTCTTC. The rearrangement links TRBV3-1 (or the pseudogene TRBV3-2) to TRBJ2-1; possibly TRBD2 for D (6 bases). Germline CDR1 LGHDT, CDR2 YNNKEL (reference sequence). The CDR3 extends over 16 amino acids. V lost 1 base, J lost 12 bases, and 22 bases lay in between.

The CDR3 here is CASSPRVATEAFF. DNA for the CDR3: TGTGCCAGTAGCCCTAGGGTCGCCACTGAAGCTTTCTTT. J is TRBJ1-1 and V is TRBV19; D uncertain. CDR3 length: 13 residues. Germline V gene sequence: CDR1 LNHDA, CDR2 SQIVND (reference sequence). V was clipped by 6 bases and J by 4 bases, with 12 bases between them.

The chain is built from TRBV19 and TRBJ1-1, with D hard to call. Trimming pared 5 bases from V and 3 bases from J, leaving 10 bases between. This CDR3 region has 13 residues. CDR1 and CDR2 (germline): LNHDA, SQIVND (reference sequence). The CDR3 bases are TGTGCCAGTAGTCAAGACGGCGACACTGAAGCTTTCTTT. This gives the protein CASSQDGDTEAFF. Drawing the rest from reference TRBV19 and TRBJ1-1, the complete variable domain is DGGITQSPKYLFRKEGQNVTLSCEQNLNHDAMYWYRQDPGQGLRLIYYSQIVNDFQKGDIAEGYSVSREKKESFPLTVTSAQKNPTAFYLCASSQDGDTEAFFGQGTRLTVV.